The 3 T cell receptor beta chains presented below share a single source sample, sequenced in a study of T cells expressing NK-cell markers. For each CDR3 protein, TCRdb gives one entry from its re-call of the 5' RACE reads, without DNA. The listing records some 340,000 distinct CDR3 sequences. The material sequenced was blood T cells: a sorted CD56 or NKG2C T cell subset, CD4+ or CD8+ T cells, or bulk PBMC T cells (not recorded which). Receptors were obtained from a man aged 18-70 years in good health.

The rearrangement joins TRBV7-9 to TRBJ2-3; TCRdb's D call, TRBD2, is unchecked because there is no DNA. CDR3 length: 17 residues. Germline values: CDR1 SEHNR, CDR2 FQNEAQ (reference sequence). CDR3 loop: CASSSGLGGISTDTQYF.

The CDR3 is CASARGAGADTQYF. This rearrangement joins TRBV11-2 to TRBJ2-3; TCRdb lists TRBD2, though no DNA is available to test this call. Looked up from germline, CDR1 is SGHAT and CDR2 is FQNNGV. The CDR3 spans 14 residues.

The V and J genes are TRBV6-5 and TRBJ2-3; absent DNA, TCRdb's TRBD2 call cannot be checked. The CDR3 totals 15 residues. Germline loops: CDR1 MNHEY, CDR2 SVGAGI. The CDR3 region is CASCWTSGAADTQYF.